This T cell receptor beta chain was identified in a study of cytomegalovirus exposure and HLA in healthy donors. The CDR3 covers 15 residues. V lost 6 bases and J lost 2; bases outside the gene matches: 6. The germline V gene has CDR1 ENHRY and CDR2 SYGVKD. The study ran its PCR with 60 Vbeta and 13 Jbeta primers. Libraries were prepared by immunoSEQ multiplex PCR; TCRdb keeps only in-frame clonotypes and omits some of them. The data contain about 190,000 clones, about 80% of them singletons. This TCR derives from a man aged 35-49 years in good health and CMV-seropositive. This chain links TRBV10-3 with TRBJ1-3; 8 positions match TRBD1. Sequencing used PBMCs. The CDR3: CAIRSTGGTGNTIYF. The CDR3 nucleotides read TGTGCCATCAGGAGTACAGGGGGAACTGGAAACACCATATATTTT.